This TCR beta chain stems from a study of graft-versus-host responses after intestinal transplantation. Concerning this clone: As yet, its antigen is unknown.

Assay: immunoSEQ multiplex PCR; the TCRdb copy retains only in-frame clones and omits some. In the table there are 50,000 or so clones, roughly 89% of which are singletons. CDR3 length: 16 residues. Germline-derived CDR1 and CDR2 are MNHNY and SVGAGI (reference sequence). V shed 5 bases and J 2 bases; nucleotides not matched to a gene: 9. General study results and limits: GvH clones detected in recipient marrow included some appearing first in ileum or blood. Allografts of one patient group, those with graft-donor T cell macrochimerism, had high graft-versus-host to host-versus-graft clonal ratios.

This sample comprised PBMCs, obtained less than 130 days after intestinal transplantation. The J gene is TRBJ2-7, the V gene TRBV6-6; 10 bases line up with TRBD2. The TCR was taken from a human patient who received an intestinal transplant, so some T cells may come from the graft donor. CDR3 sequence (DNA): TGTGCCAGCAGTGCCCCCACTAGCGGGGAAACCTACGAGCAGTACTTC. Amino acids: CASSAPTSGETYEQYF.